The 16 T cell receptor beta chains in this list originate from one sample, sequenced in a study of T cells after yellow fever vaccination (dated by TCRdb to about 2019). The receptor library was made with 5' RACE. The listed sequencing device is Illumina HiSeq 2500. In-frame beta chains were kept once TCRdb had trimmed the public reads at Q25 with fastp and called clones with MiXCR. Entries are consolidated by CDR3 protein sequence, retaining the most common genes and DNA. This sample lists 200,000 to 250,000 distinct CDR3 sequences; 6.9% were detected once. The ten largest clones add up to roughly 0.9% of the sample. The sample's treatment or condition label, decoded: live attenuated yellow fever vaccine strain. The source was CD4+ T cells sorted from PBMCs, collected 15 days after the yellow fever booster vaccination. These receptors came from a man aged 25 to 40 who received the YFV17D yellow fever vaccine.

This clonotype was seen a few times. V is TRBV5-1 and J is TRBJ2-1; D not resolved. The CDR3 is 15 amino acids. The germline V gene has CDR1 SGHRS and CDR2 YFSETQ. V shed 0 bases and J shed 4 bases, with 11 bases lying between them. CDR3 region: CASSLGRETYNEQFF. In DNA form, the CDR3 reads TGCGCCAGCAGCTTGGGTCGAGAAACGTACAATGAGCAGTTCTTC.

This clonotype has just a few counts. The chain is built from TRBV18 and TRBJ2-1, with 9 bases lining up with TRBD2. Germline assignment: CDR1 KGHSH and CDR2 LQKENI. V shed 2 bases and J 8 bases; nucleotides not matched to a gene: 7. The CDR3 spans 15 residues. Written as DNA, the CDR3 is TGTGCCAGCTCACCAGTTAGCGGGAGTCGAGATGAGCAGTTCTTC. The encoded protein is CASSPVSGSRDEQFF.

The sample holds a few counts of this clonotype. The chain has TRBV5-1 and TRBJ2-5; D possibly corresponds to TRBD1 (6 bases). Germline loops: CDR1 SGHRS, CDR2 YFSETQ. This CDR3 has 13 amino acids. The V gene lost 3 bases and the J gene lost 5 bases, with 11 bases spanning the gap. CDR3 protein: CASSSQGTETQYF. CDR3 coding DNA: TGCGCCAGCAGCTCCCAGGGGACGGAGACCCAGTACTTC. Variable domain in full (rest from reference TRBV5-1 and TRBJ2-5): KAGVTQTPRYLIKTRGQQVTLSCSPISGHRSVSWYQQTPGQGLQFLFEYFSETQRNKGNFPGRFSGRQFSNSRSEMNVSTLELGDSALYLCASSSQGTETQYFGPGTRLLVL.

Many counts were recorded for this clonotype. The chain has TRBV29-1 and TRBJ2-1; 7 bases agree with TRBD1. V gave up 6 bases and J gave up 2 bases; unmatched junction bases: 10. The CDR3 loop spans 15 amino acids. The germline V gene encodes CDR1 SQVTM and CDR2 ANQGSEA. CDR3 nucleotides: TGCAGCGTCACACTCACGACAGGGACCTACAATGAGCAGTTCTTC. Amino acid sequence: CSVTLTTGTYNEQFF.

This chain connects TRBV15 to TRBJ2-5, with D perhaps matching TRBD1 (5 bases). Trimming pared 1 base from V and 2 bases from J, leaving 8 bases between. This CDR3 region has 14 residues. Germline V gene sequence: CDR1 LNHNV, CDR2 YYDKDF (reference sequence). The CDR3 DNA is TGTGCCACCAGCAGAGCCAGGGTGCAAGAGACCCAGTACTTC. Translation: CATSRARVQETQYF.

Many counts were recorded for this clonotype. The V and J genes are TRBV5-1 and TRBJ1-5; no clear D. Germline V gives CDR1 SGHRS, CDR2 YFSETQ. V lost 0 bases and J lost 4, with 8 bases in between. The CDR3 contains 14 residues. The CDR3 spells CASSLGQPNQPQHF. The CDR3 DNA follows: TGCGCCAGCAGCTTGGGCCAGCCAAATCAGCCCCAGCATTTT.

The chain carries TRBV7-2 and TRBJ2-7; D tentatively reads TRBD1 or TRBD2 (5 bases each). V was trimmed by 6 bases and J by 5 bases, leaving 20 bases between them. The germline V gene encodes CDR1 SGHTA and CDR2 FQGNSA. This CDR3 region has 15 residues. Here the CDR3 reads CASRAGSGTFHEQYF. The CDR3 bases are TGTGCCAGCAGAGCCGGCTCCGGGACGTTCCACGAGCAGTACTTC.

This clonotype was counted ten times or more. The chain combines TRBV5-1 with TRBJ1-2; D unresolved. V lost 7 bases and J lost 8, with 15 bases in between. Germline-derived CDR1 and CDR2 are SGHRS and YFSETQ. CDR3 length: 12 residues. CDR3 sequence reads: CASDDGGRGYTF. CDR3 nucleotide sequence: TGCGCCAGCGATGACGGAGGCCGCGGCTACACCTTC.

This clonotype has a count of ten or more. V is TRBV5-1 and J is TRBJ2-3; D is undetermined. The V end lost 3 bases, the J end lost 2 bases, and 4 bases lay between the germline ends. Looked up from germline, CDR1 is SGHRS and CDR2 is YFSETQ. The CDR3 totals 12 residues. This CDR3 reads CASSWDTDTQYF. DNA of the CDR3: TGCGCCAGCAGCTGGGACACAGATACGCAGTATTTT. Full variable domain (outside the CDR3, taken from reference TRBV5-1 and TRBJ2-3): KAGVTQTPRYLIKTRGQQVTLSCSPISGHRSVSWYQQTPGQGLQFLFEYFSETQRNKGNFPGRFSGRQFSNSRSEMNVSTLELGDSALYLCASSWDTDTQYFGPGTRLTVL.

This clonotype came up many times. The V and J genes are TRBV20-1 and TRBJ2-5; TRBD1 aligns across 8 bases. This CDR3 is 15 amino acids long. Germline V CDR1 and CDR2: DFQATT, SNEGSKA (reference sequence). J was trimmed by 1 base and V by 3 bases; bases with no gene match: 7. The CDR3 nucleotides read TGCAGTGCTAGGGCCCCCGGGACAGGCCAAGAGACCCAGTACTTC. Translating it yields CSARAPGTGQETQYF.

The genes are TRBV4-3 and TRBJ2-1; possibly TRBD2 for D (5 bases). This CDR3 has 13 residues. Between the trimmed V and J ends, which lost 2 bases and 7 bases, there was a span of 9 bases. CDR1 LGHNA and CDR2 YSLEER come from the germline V gene. The CDR3 DNA follows: TGCGCCAGCAGCCAAATTGGGGAGAATGAGCAGTTCTTC. Its translation is CASSQIGENEQFF.

V and J are TRBV5-4 and TRBJ2-3; D perhaps matches TRBD1 (8 bases). There are 16 residues in the CDR3. Trimming stripped 4 bases from V and 2 bases from J, with 17 bases between. The germline CDR1 and CDR2 sequences are SGHNT and YYREEE (reference sequence). CDR3 bases: TGTGCCAGCAGCCAAAGGACAGGGAGGGACACAGATACGCAGTATTTT. Amino acids: CASSQRTGRDTDTQYF.

The sample holds many counts of this clonotype. V usage is TRBV7-2 and J usage is TRBJ2-7; D is uncertain. The V end lost 4 bases, the J end lost 4 bases, and 14 bases lay between the germline ends. Germline lookup yields CDR1 SGHTA and CDR2 FQGNSA. CDR3 size: 14 residues. The CDR3, as DNA: TGTGCCAGCAGCTCGCTGGGCGAGTTTTACGAGCAGTACTTC. This gives the protein CASSSLGEFYEQYF.

This clonotype appeared a few times. The gene calls are TRBV7-3 and TRBJ2-3; 9 bases match TRBD2. This CDR3 has 16 amino acids. Germline values: CDR1 SGHTA, CDR2 FQGTGA. V lost 5 bases and J lost 0; bases outside the gene matches: 6. CDR3 coding DNA: TGTGCCAGCAGCCCAACCACTAGCGGGAGCACAGATACGCAGTATTTT. Encoded protein: CASSPTTSGSTDTQYF.

Only a few counts were recorded for this clonotype. The rearrangement links TRBV20-1 to TRBJ1-6, with D perhaps matching TRBD1 (6 bases). The CDR3 runs 14 residues. Trimming took 2 bases from V and 7 from J, leaving 12 bases between them. Germline V gives CDR1 DFQATT, CDR2 SNEGSKA (reference sequence). The CDR3 region is CSARLAQGNSPLHF. The DNA for the CDR3 is TGCAGTGCTAGATTGGCGCAGGGGAATTCACCCCTCCACTTT.

V usage is TRBV7-6 and J usage is TRBJ2-1; D not resolved. V was clipped by 1 base and J by 7 bases, with 8 bases between them. Per germline, CDR1 SGHVS and CDR2 FNYEAQ. The CDR3 runs to 13 residues. The DNA of the CDR3 is TGTGCCAGCAGCTTAGTGGTCCTTAATGAGCAGTTCTTC. Its translation: CASSLVVLNEQFF. Combining the CDR3 with reference TRBV7-6 and TRBJ2-1 gives the whole variable domain GAGVSQSPRYKVTKRGQDVALRCDPISGHVSLYWYRQALGQGPEFLTYFNYEAQQDKSGLPNDRFSAERPEGSISTLTIQRTEQRDSAMYRCASSLVVLNEQFFGPGTRLTVL.